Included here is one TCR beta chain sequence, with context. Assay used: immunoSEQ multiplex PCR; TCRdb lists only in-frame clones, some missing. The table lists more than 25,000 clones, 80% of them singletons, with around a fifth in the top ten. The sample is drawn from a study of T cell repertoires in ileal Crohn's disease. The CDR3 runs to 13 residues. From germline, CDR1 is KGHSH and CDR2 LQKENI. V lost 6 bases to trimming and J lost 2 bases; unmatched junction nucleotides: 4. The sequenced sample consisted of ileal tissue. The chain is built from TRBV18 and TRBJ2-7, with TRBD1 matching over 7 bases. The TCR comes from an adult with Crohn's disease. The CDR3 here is CASSPGQTYEQYF. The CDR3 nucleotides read TGTGCCAGCTCCCCGGGACAGACCTACGAGCAGTACTTC.